These 25 T cell receptor beta chains came from one sample sequenced in a study of blood T cell repertoires in COVID-19 (TCRdb year 2020). Receptor amplification or capture employed the immunoSEQ multiplex PCR assay. The immuneACCESS repertoire file appears here via TCRdb, limited to in-frame rearrangements. These files lack a portion of the clones; in checked studies, under half of the deficit traces to unresolved V genes, and the cause of the others is not known. The sample table holds about 200,000 clones, of which less than 90% were seen once. The top ten clonotypes cover approximately 3% of the sample. The sample taken for sequencing was PBMCs or T cells enriched from blood (not recorded which). The receptor source for this set is a woman aged 25 to 39 who had been exposed to COVID-19.

The chain has TRBV10-2 and TRBJ1-2; TRBD1 matches 10 bases. Germline V gene data show CDR1 as WSHSY and CDR2 as SAAADI. V lost 5 bases and J lost 5; bases outside the gene matches: 14. The CDR3 is 17 amino acids. The CDR3 loop is CASSTLRHSGQGYGYTF. For the CDR3, the DNA is TGCGCCAGCAGTACGCTTCGACATTCGGGACAGGGGTATGGCTACACCTTC.

V is TRBV5-6 and J is TRBJ2-1; 7 bases fit TRBD1. Germline V gene data show CDR1 as SGHDT and CDR2 as YYEEEE. The CDR3 runs 16 residues. Trimming cost V 4 bases and J 0 bases; bases outside gene matches: 7. The DNA of the CDR3 is TGTGCCAGCAGCCGGGCCGACAGGGTCTCCTACAATGAGCAGTTCTTC. Protein: CASSRADRVSYNEQFF.

V usage is TRBV20-1 and J usage is TRBJ2-7; D is uncertain. This CDR3 contains 14 residues. The germline CDR1 and CDR2 sequences are DFQATT and SNEGSKA (reference sequence). V lost 3 bases to trimming and J lost 0 bases, with 12 bases between them. In DNA form, the CDR3 reads TGCAGTGCTAGTCCCCAACAAAACTCCTACGAGCAGTACTTC. The encoded protein is CSASPQQNSYEQYF.

This clone was counted a single time. The chain is built from TRBV20-1 and TRBJ1-5; perhaps TRBD1 as D (5 bases). CDR1 is DFQATT and CDR2 is SNEGSKA in the germline V gene (reference sequence). Trimming stripped 3 bases from V and 11 bases from J, with 20 bases between. This CDR3 region has 14 residues. CDR3: CSASAGGLGGAQHF. The CDR3 DNA sequence: TGCAGTGCTAGTGCCGGGGGTCTGGGGGGTGCCCAGCATTTT.

J is TRBJ2-7 and V is TRBV12-5; D unclear. The CDR3 runs 12 residues. Germline-derived CDR1 and CDR2 are LGHNT and FRNRAP. V lost 4 bases and J 6 bases, leaving 10 bases between the germline ends. As DNA, the CDR3 is TGTGCTAGTGGTTCTTTCCCTCGCGAGCAGTACTTC. Translated: CASGSFPREQYF.

The J gene is TRBJ1-2, the V gene TRBV11-2, with a weak D call TRBD1 (6 bases). From germline, CDR1 is SGHAT and CDR2 FQNNGV. There are 13 residues in the CDR3. Trimming cost V 6 bases and J 6 bases, with 14 bases left between them. CDR3 amino acids: CASRLITGNGYTF. The CDR3 region has the DNA TGTGCCAGCAGATTAATAACAGGGAATGGCTACACCTTC.

CDR3 residues: CATSRDSTPDQGNGYTF. In DNA form, the CDR3 reads TGTGCCACCAGCAGAGACTCAACCCCAGACCAGGGGAATGGCTACACCTTC. The chain links TRBV15 to TRBJ1-2; D might be TRBD1 (6 bases). Per the germline V gene, CDR1 is LNHNV and CDR2 is YYDKDF (reference sequence). V shed 0 bases and J shed 6 bases, with 20 bases lying between them. The CDR3 loop spans 17 amino acids.

This clone was observed a handful of times. The chain couples TRBV5-4 to TRBJ1-2; no definite D call. V lost 10 bases to trimming and J lost 2 bases, with 15 bases between them. Germline V gene data show CDR1 as SGHNT and CDR2 as YYREEE (reference sequence). This CDR3 comprises 13 residues. The CDR3 DNA reads as TGTGCCTTAGGCGGGGAGTGGAACTATGGCTACACCTTC. Translation gives CALGGEWNYGYTF. Using reference TRBV5-4 and TRBJ1-2 for the parts outside the CDR3, the full variable domain is ETGVTQSPTHLIKTRGQQVTLRCSSQSGHNTVSWYQQALGQGPQFIFQYYREEENGRGNFPPRFSGLQFPNYSSELNVNALELDDSALYLCALGGEWNYGYTFGSGTRLTVV.

This clone was picked up one time. The J gene is TRBJ1-5, the V gene TRBV2; D is unresolved. The V end lost 4 bases, the J end lost 0 bases, and 10 bases lay between the germline ends. Germline CDR1 and CDR2: SNHLY and FYNNEI. The CDR3 consists of 15 residues. CDR3 nucleotide sequence: TGTGCCAGCAGTGCCCCGGGAGGTAGCAATCAGCCCCAGCATTTT. It encodes CASSAPGGSNQPQHF. Full variable domain (remainder filled in from reference TRBV2 and TRBJ1-5): EPEVTQTPSHQVTQMGQEVILRCVPISNHLYFYWYRQILGQKVEFLVSFYNNEISEKSEIFDDQFSVERPDGSNFTLKIRSTKLEDSAMYFCASSAPGGSNQPQHFGDGTRLSIL.

This chain connects TRBV6-2 or TRBV6-3 to TRBJ1-2, with D perhaps TRBD1 (6 bases). CDR3 size: 14 residues. Looked up from germline, CDR1 is MNHEY and CDR2 is SVGEGT. V lost 6 bases to trimming and J lost 10 bases, with 21 bases between them. The CDR3 DNA reads as TGTGCCAGCAGCGATCAATGGAGACAGGTTTTCTACACCTTC. This gives the protein CASSDQWRQVFYTF.

The chain combines TRBV7-2 with TRBJ2-1; D gene uncertain. V shed 1 base and J shed 2 bases, with 12 bases lying between them. The CDR3 spans 16 residues. Germline V gives CDR1 SGHTA, CDR2 FQGNSA. The CDR3 protein is CASSLVPSLTYNEQFF. For the CDR3, the DNA is TGTGCCAGCAGCTTAGTCCCCTCTCTTACCTACAATGAGCAGTTCTTC.

The gene calls are TRBV21-1 and TRBJ1-5; TRBD1 is the table's D call and was not checked against the DNA. TRBV21-1 is shown as a pseudogene. The CDR3 has 17 residues. The CDR3 loop is CASSKAADRGRDQPQHF. The CDR3 bases are TGTGCCAGCAGCAAAGCCGCGGACAGGGGACGGGATCAGCCCCAGCATTTT.

The chain carries TRBV6-2 or TRBV6-3 and TRBJ2-5, with 9 bases identical to TRBD2. The V gene's germline CDR1 is MNHEY and CDR2 SVGEGT. V lost 4 bases to trimming and J lost 7 bases; unmatched junction nucleotides: 10. The CDR3 contains 15 residues. CDR3 DNA sequence: TGTGCCAGCAGTTCAAGCGGGGGGTTCTTGGGGACCCAGTACTTC. Residues: CASSSSGGFLGTQYF.

In its sample, this clone was seen once. V gene TRBV5-1 combines with J gene TRBJ2-1; D perhaps matches TRBD1 (5 bases). Germline CDR1 reads SGHRS; CDR2 reads YFSETQ. V lost 0 bases and J lost 0, with 10 bases in between. CDR3 size: 16 residues. This CDR3 is CASSLGQMSSYNEQFF. The CDR3 DNA is TGCGCCAGCAGCTTGGGACAGATGAGCTCCTACAATGAGCAGTTCTTC.

The genes are TRBV19 and TRBJ2-7; D remains unclear. Trimming left V 0 bases short and J 3 bases short, with 12 bases between. The CDR3 covers 15 residues. Germline CDR1 and CDR2: LNHDA and SQIVND (reference sequence). The CDR3 DNA follows: TGTGCCAGTAGTATAGACGGTGGTTTGCGCTACGAGCAGTACTTC. It yields the protein CASSIDGGLRYEQYF.

The chain employs TRBV5-4 and TRBJ1-1, with D possibly matching TRBD1 (6 bases). The CDR3 has 14 amino acids. V was pared by 4 bases and J by 0 bases, with 10 bases between. Per the germline V gene, CDR1 is SGHNT and CDR2 is YYREEE (reference sequence). CDR3 residues: CASSTTGMNTEAFF. In DNA, the CDR3 is TGTGCCAGCAGCACGACAGGAATGAACACTGAAGCTTTCTTT.

The rearrangement joins TRBV4-1 to TRBJ2-5, with D maybe TRBD2 (5 bases). V lost 6 bases and J lost 2, with 13 bases in between. CDR3 length: 14 residues. The germline V gene encodes CDR1 MGHRA and CDR2 YSYEKL. CDR3 residues: CASRGSDLQETQYF. Written as DNA, the CDR3 is TGCGCCAGCAGGGGTAGCGACCTGCAAGAGACCCAGTACTTC.

In its sample, this clone was seen a few times. The CDR3 reads CASSFQGATNEKLFF. The DNA for the CDR3 is TGTGCCAGCAGCTTCCAGGGTGCAACTAATGAAAAACTGTTTTTT. This chain joins TRBV7-9 and TRBJ1-4; a weak D match, TRBD1 (5 bases). The CDR3 extends over 15 amino acids. The V end lost 3 bases, the J end lost 0 bases, and 8 bases lay between the germline ends. The germline CDR1 and CDR2 sequences are SEHNR and FQNEAQ (reference sequence).

This chain connects TRBV4-2 to TRBJ2-1; TRBD2 aligns across 7 bases. Germline lookup yields CDR1 LGHNA and CDR2 YNFKEQ. The V segment lost 4 bases and the J segment 6 bases; nucleotides outside the gene matches: 6. CDR3 size: 14 residues. The CDR3 protein is CASSPGLDFNEQFF. The CDR3 bases are TGTGCCAGCAGCCCCGGACTAGATTTCAATGAGCAGTTCTTC.

This clone showed up just a few times. The chain links TRBV5-1 to TRBJ1-4; TRBD1 aligns across 7 bases. This CDR3 region has 13 residues. The trim removed 4 bases at V and 8 bases at J, leaving 5 bases unmatched. Germline V gene sequence: CDR1 SGHRS, CDR2 YFSETQ. This CDR3 reads CASSIGTDEKLFF. CDR3 sequence (DNA): TGCGCCAGCAGCATCGGGACAGACGAAAAACTGTTTTTT. Filled out from reference TRBV5-1 and TRBJ1-4, the complete variable domain reads KAGVTQTPRYLIKTRGQQVTLSCSPISGHRSVSWYQQTPGQGLQFLFEYFSETQRNKGNFPGRFSGRQFSNSRSEMNVSTLELGDSALYLCASSIGTDEKLFFGSGTQLSVL.

V and J are TRBV9 and TRBJ2-1; D perhaps matches TRBD2 (6 bases). V was pared by 3 bases and J by 4 bases, with 8 bases between. The germline V gene encodes CDR1 SGDLS and CDR2 YYNGEE. The CDR3 loop spans 13 amino acids. CDR3 nucleotide sequence: TGTGCCAGCAGCGGGACTAATTACAATGAGCAGTTCTTC. It encodes CASSGTNYNEQFF.

DNA of the CDR3: TGTGCCAGCAGCCCACGGGCTAACTATGGCTACACCTTC. It codes for CASSPRANYGYTF. The chain recombines TRBV27 with TRBJ1-2, with D unclear. Germline V gene data show CDR1 as MNHEY and CDR2 as SMNVEV (reference sequence). The V end was cut by 6 bases, the J end by 0 bases, with 8 bases between. This CDR3 region has 13 residues.

Written as DNA, the CDR3 is TGTGCCAGCAGCCAGGGATTACAGGGCCCAAACACCTTC. Amino acids: CASSQGLQGPNTF. J is TRBJ1-2 and V is TRBV14; D possibly corresponds to TRBD1 (6 bases). Germline V gene lookup returns CDR1 SGHDN and CDR2 FVKESK. Trimming removed 3 bases from V and 12 bases from J, with 17 bases in between. This CDR3 is built from 13 residues.

The rearrangement uses TRBV7-3 and TRBJ1-2; tentative D call: TRBD1 (6 bases). The CDR3 contains 14 residues. V lost 2 bases and J 3 bases, leaving 10 bases between the germline ends. Germline V gene lookup returns CDR1 SGHTA and CDR2 FQGTGA. The CDR3 DNA sequence: TGTGCCAGCAGCTTAGGGACACAGGACTATGGCTACACCTTC. It yields the protein CASSLGTQDYGYTF.

The V and J genes are TRBV15 and TRBJ1-1; unclear D gene. Trimming pared 6 bases from V and 3 bases from J, leaving 14 bases between. This CDR3 has 14 amino acids. Germline CDR1 LNHNV, CDR2 YYDKDF (reference sequence). The CDR3 DNA sequence: TGTGCCACCAGACGTTTGGCAGGATACACTGAAGCTTTCTTT. It translates to CATRRLAGYTEAFF.